This T cell receptor beta chain was documented in a study of T-cell memory formation after mild COVID-19. Study results and limitations: A subset of responding clones appeared in pre-infection memory, suggesting cross-reactive memory joined.

Regarding this clonotype: Its antigen is not known.

This CDR3 has 14 amino acids. CDR1 is SGDLS, CDR2 YYNGEE, per germline. V shed 4 bases and J shed 0 bases, with 8 bases lying between them. TCRdb redid the calling of the 5' RACE reads with MiXCR, one entry per CDR3 protein. The sample has 250,000 to 300,000 distinct CDR3 sequences, roughly 8% seen once; the top ten hold 22%. The TCR sequence derives from a man younger than 35 who had mild COVID-19 (a few samples of this study predate the infection). Cell type and time point are not known. The rearrangement joins TRBV9 to TRBJ1-5; D may be TRBD1 (5 bases). Sequencing used PBMCs or a T cell subset sorted from them (not recorded which). The CDR3 DNA reads as TGTGCCAGCAGCTCCGACAGTAGCAATCAGCCCCAGCATTTT. Its protein product is CASSSDSSNQPQHF. Full variable domain (missing parts from reference TRBV9 and TRBJ1-5): DSGVTQTPKHLITATGQRVTLRCSPRSGDLSVYWYQQSLDQGLQFLIQYYNGEERAKGNILERFSAQQFPDLHSELNLSSLELGDSALYFCASSSDSSNQPQHFGDGTRLSIL.